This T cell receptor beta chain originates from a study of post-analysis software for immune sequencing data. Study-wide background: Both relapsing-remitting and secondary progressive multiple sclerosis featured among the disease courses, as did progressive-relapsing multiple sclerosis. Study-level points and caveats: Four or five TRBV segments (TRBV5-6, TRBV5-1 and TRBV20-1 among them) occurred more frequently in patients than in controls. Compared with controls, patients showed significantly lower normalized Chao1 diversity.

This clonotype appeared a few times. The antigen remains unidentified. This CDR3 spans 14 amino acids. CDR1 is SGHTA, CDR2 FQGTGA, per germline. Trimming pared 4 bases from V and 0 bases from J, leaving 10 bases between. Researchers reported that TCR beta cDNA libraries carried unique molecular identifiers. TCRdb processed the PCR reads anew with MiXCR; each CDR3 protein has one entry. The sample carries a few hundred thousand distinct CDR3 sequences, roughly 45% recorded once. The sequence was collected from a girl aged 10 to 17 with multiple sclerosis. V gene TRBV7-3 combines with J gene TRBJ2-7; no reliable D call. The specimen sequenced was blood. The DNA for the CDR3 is TGTGCCAGCAGCTCGGACGGTAGCTCCTACGAGCAGTACTTC. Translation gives CASSSDGSSYEQYF.